This T cell receptor beta chain comes out of a study of cytomegalovirus exposure and HLA in healthy donors. V lost 6 bases, J lost 10 bases, and 27 bases lay in between. Germline V gene data show CDR1 as SGHAT and CDR2 as FQNNGV. This CDR3 has 16 amino acids. PCR used 60 Vbeta primers and 13 Jbeta primers. TCRdb's table, derived via immunoSEQ multiplex PCR, lists solely in-frame clones and lacks some. The table lists approximately 190,000 clones, about four fifths of them singletons. This clonotype was sampled from a woman between 25 and 40 years old in good health and CMV-seropositive. The sequenced material came from PBMCs. J is TRBJ2-5 and V is TRBV11-2; D gene uncertain. Here the CDR3 reads CASSLDIEELPLSQYF. For the CDR3, the DNA is TGTGCCAGCAGTTTGGATATTGAGGAACTACCCTTGAGCCAGTACTTC.